The source of this TCR beta chain is a study of blood T cell repertoires in COVID-19. Study information: Italy, Spain and the United States were the sources of the convalescent and acute COVID-19 samples. The analysed material was cDNA or gDNA that came from T cells, B-cell-depleted T cells, or PBMCs.

In the original analysis: How many nucleated cells were present was estimated from reference gene primer amplification. Repertoires were generated with immunoSEQ multiplex PCR, while TCRdb's copy carries only in-frame clones and drops some. V and J calls and clone size are copied from that table; D and trimming were computed from the DNA. The sample yields a few hundred thousand clones, about 80% seen once. The V gene end was trimmed by 1 base and the J gene end by 9 bases; junction bases not matched to a gene: 7. The CDR3 has 15 residues. CDR1 is SEHNR and CDR2 is FQNEAQ in the germline V gene (reference sequence).

The sequence derives from a young man who had recovered from COVID-19. V and J are TRBV7-9 and TRBJ2-1; TRBD2 matches 9 bases. Sequenced material: peripheral blood. CDR3 residues: CASSLVAGGLSEQFF. DNA for the CDR3: TGTGCCAGCAGCTTAGTTGCGGGGGGGCTAAGTGAGCAGTTCTTC. Full variable domain (rest looked up from reference TRBV7-9 and TRBJ2-1): DTGVSQNPRHKITKRGQNVTFRCDPISEHNRLYWYRQTLGQGPEFLTYFQNEAQLEKSRLLSDRFSAERPKGSFSTLEIQRTEQGDSAMYLCASSLVAGGLSEQFFGPGTRLTVL.